A selection of T cell receptor beta chains follows, all from one sample in a study of neoadjuvant anti-PD-1 for oral cavity cancer. Some clones are missing from TCRdb's copy, which holds only in-frame ones; the method was immunoSEQ multiplex PCR. The sample shows more than 11,000 clones, just under 75% of them seen only once. Sample: PBMCs, taken after nivolumab (anti-PD-1) treatment. These receptor sequences come from a person between 40 and 80 years old with oral cavity squamous cell carcinoma. CDR3s include the opening cysteine and the closing phenylalanine or tryptophan. Fields, in order: clone size, V gene, J gene, D gene, CDR3 protein, CDR3 DNA. A D gene is named only where the DNA matches it firmly. Expanded clones are given a class, and other clones once, few, many or no size at all.

few	TRBV18	TRBJ1-2	.	CASSRGGDQYGYTF	TGTGCCAGCTCACGCGGGGGGGACCAGTATGGCTACACCTTC
.	TRBV6-5	TRBJ2-7	TRBD2	CASSYKAGGPYEQYF	TGTGCCAGCAGTTACAAAGCGGGAGGGCCTTACGAGCAGTACTTC
.	TRBV19	TRBJ1-2	.	CASSIGPGGSYGYTF	TGTGCCAGTAGTATAGGGCCAGGAGGCTCGTATGGCTACACCTTC
.	TRBV30	TRBJ1-2	.	CAWTSGLYGYTF	TGTGCCTGGACCTCCGGGCTCTATGGCTACACCTTC
.	TRBV11-3	TRBJ2-5	.	CASSSSTRQETQYF	TGTGCCAGCAGCTCTTCGACTAGACAAGAGACCCAGTACTTC
.	TRBV5-6	TRBJ1-2	.	CASSLAEGTGYTF	TGTGCCAGCAGCTTGGCCGAAGGGACCGGCTACACCTTC
.	TRBV6-1	TRBJ1-2	TRBD1	CASSRRGHYGYTF	TGTGCCAGCAGTCGGAGGGGGCACTATGGCTACACCTTC
.	TRBV6-4	TRBJ2-2	.	CASSDSDTGELFF	TGTGCCAGCAGTGACTCGGACACCGGGGAGCTGTTTTTT
.	TRBV14	TRBJ2-5	TRBD2	CASSQDRGLRELETQYF	TGTGCCAGCAGCCAAGATCGCGGGTTGCGGGAGCTGGAGACCCAGTACTTC
.	TRBV27	TRBJ2-2	TRBD1	CATSRQTGTNTGELFF	TGTGCCACCTCAAGGCAGACAGGGACAAACACCGGGGAGCTGTTTTTT
.	TRBV2	TRBJ2-5	.	CASRGGTGLTQETQYF	TGTGCCAGCAGGGGAGGGACAGGCTTGACTCAAGAGACCCAGTACTTC
.	TRBV5-1	TRBJ2-2	TRBD1	CASSLGGDRRTGELFF	TGCGCCAGCAGCTTGGGAGGGGACAGACGAACCGGGGAGCTGTTTTTT
few	TRBV15	TRBJ2-5	.	CATQGQMLETQYF	TGTGCCACCCAGGGGCAGATGTTAGAGACCCAGTACTTC
once	TRBV5-1	TRBJ1-2	.	CASLRFPGDYGYTF	TGCGCCAGCCTCAGGTTTCCTGGGGACTATGGCTACACCTTC
.	TRBV29-1	TRBJ2-5	TRBD2	CSVTPLAGMETQYF	TGCAGCGTTACCCCGCTAGCGGGAATGGAGACCCAGTACTTC
.	TRBV5-3	TRBJ1-5	.	CARRFQDSNQPQHF	TGTGCCAGGAGATTCCAGGATAGCAATCAGCCCCAGCATTTT
.	TRBV6-5	TRBJ1-1	.	CASRSRGLNTEAFF	TGTGCCAGCAGGTCTCGGGGGTTGAACACTGAAGCTTTCTTT
.	TRBV10-3	TRBJ2-1	.	CAISESGYEQFF	TGTGCCATCAGTGAGTCGGGCTACGAGCAGTTCTTC
.	TRBV7-3	TRBJ2-7	.	CASSVGGGYYEQYF	TGTGCCAGCAGCGTGGGAGGGGGCTACTACGAGCAGTACTTC
few	TRBV2	TRBJ2-3	TRBD2	CASRGGTTNTDTQYF	TGTGCCAGCAGGGGCGGGACTACCAACACAGATACGCAGTATTTT
.	TRBV7-2	TRBJ2-7	.	CASSSPREQGTYEQYF	TGTGCCAGCAGCTCCCCACGTGAGCAGGGCACCTACGAGCAGTACTTC
.	TRBV10-2	TRBJ2-3	TRBD2	CASLSGTSGADTQYF	TGCGCCAGCCTTTCCGGGACTAGTGGGGCGGATACGCAGTATTTT
.	TRBV6-1	TRBJ1-5	TRBD1	CASSITGTGNQPQHF	TGTGCCAGCAGTATAACCGGGACAGGGAATCAGCCCCAGCATTTT
.	TRBV19	TRBJ1-2	TRBD1	CASSPQGRGYTF	TGTGCCAGTAGTCCACAGGGGCGTGGCTACACCTTC
.	TRBV27	TRBJ1-1	.	CASSLSAGFGTEAFF	TGTGCCAGCAGTTTATCGGCAGGGTTCGGCACTGAAGCTTTCTTT
.	TRBV30	TRBJ1-2	TRBD1	CAWTWDRPIYGYTF	TGTGCCTGGACCTGGGACAGGCCTATCTATGGCTACACCTTC
.	TRBV2	TRBJ2-5	TRBD2	CASSVVTSGSKETQYF	TGTGCCAGCAGTGTAGTGACTAGCGGCTCCAAAGAGACCCAGTACTTC
once	TRBV10-3	TRBJ1-3	.	CAISEGLSGNTIYF	TGTGCCATCAGTGAGGGCCTCTCTGGAAACACCATATATTTT
.	TRBV5-6	TRBJ2-7	.	CASSWEYEQYF	TGTGCCAGCAGCTGGGAGTACGAGCAGTACTTC
.	TRBV19	TRBJ2-2	.	CASSINLRQAGLFF	TGTGCCAGTAGTATTAACCTCAGACAGGCCGGACTGTTTTTT
once	TRBV11-1	TRBJ2-3	TRBD2	CASSLLAGHSTDTQYF	TGTGCCAGCAGTCTCTTAGCGGGGCATAGCACAGATACGCAGTATTTT
.	TRBV27	TRBJ2-5	TRBD2	CASSPRLAGGPEAQYF	TGTGCCAGCAGTCCCCGACTAGCGGGAGGGCCGGAGGCCCAGTACTTC
.	TRBV29-1	TRBJ2-3	.	CSTSRVPGGSTDTQYF	TGCAGCACGTCGAGAGTCCCCGGAGGGTCCACAGATACGCAGTATTTT
few	TRBV25-1	TRBJ1-5	TRBD1	CASSGQGDQPQHF	TGTGCCAGCAGTGGACAGGGAGACCAGCCCCAGCATTTT
.	TRBV5-1	TRBJ2-3	.	CASSLGAGSSTDTQYF	TGCGCCAGCAGCTTGGGCGCAGGGTCTAGCACAGATACGCAGTATTTT
.	TRBV27	TRBJ2-1	.	CASGYNEQFF	TGTGCCAGCGGCTACAATGAGCAGTTCTTC
.	TRBV30	TRBJ2-2	TRBD2	CAWSFGGGGNTGELFF	TGTGCCTGGAGTTTCGGCGGCGGGGGGAACACCGGGGAGCTGTTTTTT
once	TRBV6-1	TRBJ2-3	TRBD2	CASSEGLGLAGGDTQYF	TGTGCCAGCAGTGAAGGCTTGGGACTAGCGGGGGGGGATACGCAGTATTTT
.	TRBV20-1	TRBJ2-7	.	CSAPRTYEQYF	TGCAGTGCTCCGCGGACCTACGAGCAGTACTTC
.	TRBV5-1	TRBJ2-5	.	CASSQPGAAQETQYF	TGCGCCAGCAGCCAGCCCGGAGCGGCTCAAGAGACCCAGTACTTC
.	TRBV2	TRBJ2-7	.	CASSEGTYEQYF	TGTGCCAGCAGTGAAGGGACCTACGAGCAGTACTTC
.	TRBV11-2	TRBJ1-3	.	CASSLGFSGNTIYF	TGTGCCAGCAGCTTAGGTTTCTCTGGAAACACCATATATTTT
.	TRBV4-1	TRBJ2-1	TRBD2	CASSQGLAGGNEQFF	TGCGCCAGCAGCCAAGGACTAGCGGGAGGCAATGAGCAGTTCTTC
few	TRBV5-1	TRBJ2-7	.	CASSLVSSGPTYEQYF	TGCGCCAGCAGCTTAGTATCCAGCGGGCCTACCTACGAGCAGTACTTC
few	TRBV30	TRBJ2-7	.	CAWSVYFPPHEQYF	TGTGCCTGGAGTGTATACTTCCCCCCCCACGAGCAGTACTTC
.	TRBV19	TRBJ1-5	.	CASSLKLVEGQPQHF	TGTGCCAGTAGTCTCAAACTTGTGGAGGGTCAGCCCCAGCATTTT
.	TRBV30	TRBJ1-3	.	CAWSGGPGGNTIYF	TGTGCCTGGAGTGGAGGGCCAGGAGGAAACACCATATATTTT
.	TRBV29-1	TRBJ2-2	.	CIGGHANTGELFF	TGCATTGGGGGACACGCGAACACCGGGGAGCTGTTTTTT
.	TRBV6-5	TRBJ2-7	TRBD1	CASSYRTGAYEQYF	TGTGCCAGCAGTTACCGGACAGGGGCCTACGAGCAGTACTTC